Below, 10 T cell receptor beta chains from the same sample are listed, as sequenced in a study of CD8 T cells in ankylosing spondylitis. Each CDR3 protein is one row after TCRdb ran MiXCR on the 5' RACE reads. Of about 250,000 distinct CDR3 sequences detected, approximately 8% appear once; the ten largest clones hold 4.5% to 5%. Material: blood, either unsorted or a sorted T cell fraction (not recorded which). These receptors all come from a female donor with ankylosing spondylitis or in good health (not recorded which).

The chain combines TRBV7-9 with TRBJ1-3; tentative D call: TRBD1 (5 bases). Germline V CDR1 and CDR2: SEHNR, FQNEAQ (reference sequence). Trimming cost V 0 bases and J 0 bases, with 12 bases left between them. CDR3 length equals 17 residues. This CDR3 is CASSLARGGTSGNTIYF. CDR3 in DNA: TGTGCCAGCAGCTTAGCGCGGGGCGGAACCTCTGGAAACACCATATATTTT.

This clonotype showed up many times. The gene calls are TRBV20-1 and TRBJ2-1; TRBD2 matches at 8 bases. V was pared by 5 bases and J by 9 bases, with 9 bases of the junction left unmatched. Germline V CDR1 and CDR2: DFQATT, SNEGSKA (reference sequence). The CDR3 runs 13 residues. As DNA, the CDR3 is TGCAGTGCTCCGGGACTAGGGACGACTGAGCAGTTCTTC. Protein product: CSAPGLGTTEQFF.

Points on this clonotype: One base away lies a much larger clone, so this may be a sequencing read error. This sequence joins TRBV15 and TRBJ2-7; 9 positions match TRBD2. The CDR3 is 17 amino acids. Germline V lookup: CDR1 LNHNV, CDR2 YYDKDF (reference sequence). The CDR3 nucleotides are TGTGCCACCAGCGGAGAGGCAGGTCTAGCGGGACTCTACGAGCAGTACTTC. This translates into CATSGEAGLAGLYEQYF.

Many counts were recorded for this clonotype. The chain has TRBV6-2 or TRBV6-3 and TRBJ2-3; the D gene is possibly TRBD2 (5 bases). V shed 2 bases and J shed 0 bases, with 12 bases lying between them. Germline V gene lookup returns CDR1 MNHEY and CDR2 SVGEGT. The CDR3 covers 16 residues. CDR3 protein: CASSYEGDISTDTQYF. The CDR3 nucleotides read TGTGCCAGCAGTTACGAGGGCGATATCAGCACAGATACGCAGTATTTT.

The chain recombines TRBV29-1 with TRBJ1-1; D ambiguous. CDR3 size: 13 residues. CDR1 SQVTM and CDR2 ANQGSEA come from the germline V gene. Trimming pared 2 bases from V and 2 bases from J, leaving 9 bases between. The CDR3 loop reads CSVERRVNTEAFF. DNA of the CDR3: TGCAGCGTTGAACGTAGGGTAAACACTGAAGCTTTCTTT.

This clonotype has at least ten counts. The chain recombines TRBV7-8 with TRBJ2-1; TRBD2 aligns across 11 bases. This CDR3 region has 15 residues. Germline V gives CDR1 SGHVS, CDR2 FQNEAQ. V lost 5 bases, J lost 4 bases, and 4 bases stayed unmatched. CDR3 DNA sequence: TGTGCCAGCAGCCTTAGACTAGCGGGGTACAATGAGCAGTTCTTC. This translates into CASSLRLAGYNEQFF.

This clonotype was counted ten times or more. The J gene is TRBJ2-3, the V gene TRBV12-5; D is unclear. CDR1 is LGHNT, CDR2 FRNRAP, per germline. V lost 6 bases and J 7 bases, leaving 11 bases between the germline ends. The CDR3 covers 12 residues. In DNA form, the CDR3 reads TGTGCTAGTGGGAAAGACTGGAATACGCAGTATTTT. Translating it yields CASGKDWNTQYF.

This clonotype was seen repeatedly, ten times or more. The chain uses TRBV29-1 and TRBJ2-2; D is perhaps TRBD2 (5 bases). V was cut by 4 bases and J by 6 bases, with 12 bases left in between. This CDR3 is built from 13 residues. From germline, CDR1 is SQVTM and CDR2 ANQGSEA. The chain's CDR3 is CSVGIREPGELFF. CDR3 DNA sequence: TGCAGCGTTGGGATCCGGGAACCCGGGGAGCTGTTTTTT.

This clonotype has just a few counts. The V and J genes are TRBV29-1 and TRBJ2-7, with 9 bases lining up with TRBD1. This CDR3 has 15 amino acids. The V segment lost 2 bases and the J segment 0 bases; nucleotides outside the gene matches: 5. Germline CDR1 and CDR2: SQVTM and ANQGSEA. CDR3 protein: CSVEYRDRASYEQYF. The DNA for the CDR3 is TGCAGCGTTGAATACCGGGACAGGGCCTCCTACGAGCAGTACTTC.

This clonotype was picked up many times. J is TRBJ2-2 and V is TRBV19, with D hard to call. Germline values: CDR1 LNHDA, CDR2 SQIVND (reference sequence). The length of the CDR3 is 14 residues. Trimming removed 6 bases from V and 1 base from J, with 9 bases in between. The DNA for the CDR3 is TGTGCCAGTAGAGCCGCAGTGAACACCGGGGAGCTGTTTTTT. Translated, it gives CASRAAVNTGELFF. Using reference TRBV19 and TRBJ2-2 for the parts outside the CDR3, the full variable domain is DGGITQSPKYLFRKEGQNVTLSCEQNLNHDAMYWYRQDPGQGLRLIYYSQIVNDFQKGDIAEGYSVSREKKESFPLTVTSAQKNPTAFYLCASRAAVNTGELFFGEGSRLTVL.